This TCR beta chain was profiled in a study of blood T cell repertoires in COVID-19. Study-wide context: Material from acute and convalescent COVID-19 was sourced from the United States, Italy and Spain. PBMCs, B-cell-depleted T cells, or T cells were the source of the cDNA or gDNA that made up the material.

Germline trimming cut 6 bases from V and 6 bases from J; bases unmatched to any gene: 2. From germline, CDR1 is SNHLY and CDR2 FYNNEI. The CDR3 has 11 residues. The authors' processing: The assay estimated nucleated cells by amplifying reference gene primers. Generated by immunoSEQ multiplex PCR, the TCRdb table keeps only in-frame clones and is missing some. That table supplies the V and J calls and clone size; D and trimming were determined from the DNA. The table includes about 59,000 clones, 70% to 85% detected once. The V and J genes are TRBV2 and TRBJ2-7, with 7 nucleotides matching TRBD2. The receptor comes from a human donor in a cohort sampled during active COVID-19. Sequencing was done on a sample of peripheral blood. CDR3 in amino acids: CASRERGEQYF. CDR3 in DNA: TGTGCCAGCAGGGAGCGGGGCGAGCAGTACTTC. The full variable domain, rest sourced from reference TRBV2 and TRBJ2-7, is EPEVTQTPSHQVTQMGQEVILRCVPISNHLYFYWYRQILGQKVEFLVSFYNNEISEKSEIFDDQFSVERPDGSNFTLKIRSTKLEDSAMYFCASRERGEQYFGPGTRLTVT.